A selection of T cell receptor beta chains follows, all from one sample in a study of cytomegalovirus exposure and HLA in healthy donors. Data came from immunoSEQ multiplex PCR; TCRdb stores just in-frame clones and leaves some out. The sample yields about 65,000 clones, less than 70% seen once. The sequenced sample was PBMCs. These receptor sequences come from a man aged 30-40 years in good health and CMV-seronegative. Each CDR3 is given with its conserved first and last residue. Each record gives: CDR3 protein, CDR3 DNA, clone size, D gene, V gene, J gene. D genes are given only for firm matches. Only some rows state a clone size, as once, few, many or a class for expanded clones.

CDR3 protein: CASSEHPPGTSGGNEQFF
CDR3 DNA: TGTGCCAGCAGTGAACATCCACCCGGGACTAGCGGGGGGAATGAGCAGTTCTTC
clone size: .
D gene: TRBD2
V gene: TRBV6-4
J gene: TRBJ2-1

CDR3 protein: CASSWDRANSPLHF
CDR3 DNA: TGTGCCAGCAGCTGGGACAGGGCGAATTCACCCCTCCACTTT
clone size: .
D gene: TRBD1
V gene: TRBV5-6
J gene: TRBJ1-6

CDR3 protein: CASSQVRGRLDTQYF
CDR3 DNA: TGTGCCAGCAGCCAAGTTAGGGGGCGCTTAGATACGCAGTATTTT
clone size: .
D gene: TRBD1
V gene: TRBV14
J gene: TRBJ2-3

CDR3 protein: CASSVSTGSAEAFF
CDR3 DNA: TGTGCCAGCAGCGTATCTACGGGGAGCGCTGAAGCTTTCTTT
clone size: .
D gene: .
V gene: TRBV9
J gene: TRBJ1-1

CDR3 protein: CASSEGQGASYEQYF
CDR3 DNA: TGTGCCAGCAGTGAGGGACAGGGCGCCTCCTACGAGCAGTACTTC
clone size: .
D gene: TRBD1
V gene: TRBV4-2
J gene: TRBJ2-7

CDR3 protein: CASSYAGGPDEQFF
CDR3 DNA: TGTGCCAGCAGCTACGCGGGGGGGCCTGATGAGCAGTTCTTC
clone size: few
D gene: TRBD2
V gene: TRBV7-8
J gene: TRBJ2-1

CDR3 protein: CASRAILAGGTYF
CDR3 DNA: TGTGCCAGCAGAGCGATATTAGCGGGGGGAACCTACTTC
clone size: .
D gene: TRBD2
V gene: TRBV11-2
J gene: TRBJ2-5

CDR3 protein: CATSRGVEGAKNIQYF
CDR3 DNA: TGTGCCACCAGCAGAGGGGTGGAGGGGGCCAAAAACATTCAGTACTTC
clone size: .
D gene: .
V gene: TRBV15
J gene: TRBJ2-4

CDR3 protein: CASSVVSALDNEQFF
CDR3 DNA: TGTGCCAGCAGCGTAGTTAGCGCGCTCGACAATGAGCAGTTCTTC
clone size: few
D gene: .
V gene: TRBV9
J gene: TRBJ2-1

CDR3 protein: CAWSMKGARGGYTF
CDR3 DNA: TGTGCCTGGAGCATGAAGGGGGCGCGAGGTGGCTACACCTTC
clone size: few
D gene: TRBD1
V gene: TRBV30
J gene: TRBJ1-2

CDR3 protein: CATSLEGVRTEAFF
CDR3 DNA: TGTGCCACCAGCTTAGAGGGGGTCCGTACTGAAGCTTTCTTT
clone size: .
D gene: .
V gene: TRBV15
J gene: TRBJ1-1

CDR3 protein: CASSPQGRNYGYTF
CDR3 DNA: TGTGCCAGCTCACCACAGGGGCGCAACTATGGCTACACCTTC
clone size: .
D gene: .
V gene: TRBV18
J gene: TRBJ1-2

CDR3 protein: CASSSDLIRDSNNQPQHF
CDR3 DNA: TGTGCCAGCAGCTCCGATCTTATCAGAGACAGCAATAATCAGCCCCAGCATTTT
clone size: .
D gene: .
V gene: TRBV7-8
J gene: TRBJ1-5

CDR3 protein: CASSYRSGGEQYF
CDR3 DNA: TGTGCCAGCAGTTACCGGTCAGGGGGCGAGCAGTACTTC
clone size: .
D gene: TRBD1
V gene: TRBV6-5
J gene: TRBJ2-7

CDR3 protein: CASSIPGLAETQYF
CDR3 DNA: TGTGCCAGCAGCATACCGGGACTAGCAGAGACCCAGTACTTC
clone size: .
D gene: TRBD2
V gene: TRBV9
J gene: TRBJ2-5

CDR3 protein: CASSQDPLNLKVYEQYF
CDR3 DNA: TGCGCCAGCAGCCAAGATCCCCTGAACTTGAAAGTCTACGAGCAGTACTTC
clone size: once
D gene: .
V gene: TRBV4-1
J gene: TRBJ2-7

CDR3 protein: CASSPQGHTEAFF
CDR3 DNA: TGTGCCAGCAGCCCACAGGGGCACACTGAAGCTTTCTTT
clone size: few
D gene: TRBD1
V gene: TRBV7-3
J gene: TRBJ1-1

CDR3 protein: CASSLAPSGGLEQYF
CDR3 DNA: TGCGCCAGCAGCTTGGCCCCTAGCGGGGGCCTAGAGCAGTACTTC
clone size: .
D gene: TRBD2
V gene: TRBV5-1
J gene: TRBJ2-7

CDR3 protein: CAWRVAGGTGELFF
CDR3 DNA: TGTGCCTGGAGAGTAGCGGGGGGTACCGGGGAGCTGTTTTTT
clone size: .
D gene: TRBD2
V gene: TRBV30
J gene: TRBJ2-2

CDR3 protein: CSVVIQGGGNQPQHF
CDR3 DNA: TGCAGCGTTGTCATACAGGGGGGCGGCAATCAGCCCCAGCATTTT
clone size: .
D gene: TRBD1
V gene: TRBV29-1
J gene: TRBJ1-5

CDR3 protein: CAESGVVLGTQYF
CDR3 DNA: TGTGCCGAAAGCGGCGTGGTCCTAGGGACGCAGTATTTT
clone size: .
D gene: .
V gene: TRBV7-2
J gene: TRBJ2-3

CDR3 protein: CASSVGQVGFYTF
CDR3 DNA: TGTGCCAGCTCAGTTGGACAGGTTGGTTTCTACACCTTC
clone size: few
D gene: TRBD1
V gene: TRBV5-4
J gene: TRBJ1-2

CDR3 protein: CASSPGAADTQYF
CDR3 DNA: TGTGCCAGCAGCCCAGGGGCGGCAGATACGCAGTATTTT
clone size: .
D gene: .
V gene: TRBV11-2
J gene: TRBJ2-3

CDR3 protein: CASSYLGTQYF
CDR3 DNA: TGTGCCAGCAGCTACCTCGGGACCCAGTACTTC
clone size: once
D gene: .
V gene: TRBV13
J gene: TRBJ2-5

CDR3 protein: CASRLAGGIEDTQYF
CDR3 DNA: TGTGCCAGTCGACTAGCGGGGGGAATCGAGGATACGCAGTATTTT
clone size: .
D gene: TRBD2
V gene: TRBV6-1
J gene: TRBJ2-3

CDR3 protein: CASRVLTGTSSGELFF
CDR3 DNA: TGCGCCAGCAGGGTCCTCACCGGGACTAGTTCCGGGGAGCTGTTTTTT
clone size: .
D gene: TRBD2
V gene: TRBV4-1
J gene: TRBJ2-2

CDR3 protein: CASTPSGRGKNTEAFF
CDR3 DNA: TGTGCCAGCACGCCTTCCGGGAGGGGAAAGAACACTGAAGCTTTCTTT
clone size: .
D gene: .
V gene: TRBV5-4
J gene: TRBJ1-1

CDR3 protein: CASSTNRGWDTEAFF
CDR3 DNA: TGTGCCAGCAGCACCAACAGGGGATGGGACACTGAAGCTTTCTTT
clone size: .
D gene: TRBD1
V gene: TRBV7-9
J gene: TRBJ1-1

CDR3 protein: CAISAGYNSPLHF
CDR3 DNA: TGTGCCATCAGTGCAGGGTATAATTCACCCCTCCACTTT
clone size: once
D gene: .
V gene: TRBV10-3
J gene: TRBJ1-6

CDR3 protein: CASSLGQGKETQYF
CDR3 DNA: TGTGCCAGCAGCCTCGGACAGGGGAAAGAGACCCAGTACTTC
clone size: .
D gene: TRBD1
V gene: TRBV7-7
J gene: TRBJ2-5

CDR3 protein: CASSPSILQETQYF
CDR3 DNA: TGTGCCAGCAGCCCCTCCATCCTACAAGAGACCCAGTACTTC
clone size: few
D gene: .
V gene: TRBV7-9
J gene: TRBJ2-5

CDR3 protein: CASTEWTGTGEQYF
CDR3 DNA: TGCGCCAGCACCGAGTGGACAGGGACTGGCGAGCAGTACTTC
clone size: few
D gene: TRBD1
V gene: TRBV5-1
J gene: TRBJ2-7

CDR3 protein: CASSPLAGLNTGELFF
CDR3 DNA: TGTGCCAGCAGCCCTCTAGCGGGCCTTAACACCGGGGAGCTGTTTTTT
clone size: .
D gene: TRBD2
V gene: TRBV11-3
J gene: TRBJ2-2

CDR3 protein: CASSLAGGAGNEQFF
CDR3 DNA: TGTGCCAGCAGCCTCGCCGGGGGGGCCGGAAATGAGCAGTTCTTC
clone size: .
D gene: TRBD2
V gene: TRBV9
J gene: TRBJ2-1

CDR3 protein: CASSYPGGGNQPQHF
CDR3 DNA: TGTGCCAGCAGTTACCCGGGGGGAGGCAATCAGCCCCAGCATTTT
clone size: .
D gene: .
V gene: TRBV6-6
J gene: TRBJ1-5

CDR3 protein: CASSIQVPQLYGYTF
CDR3 DNA: TGTGCCAGCAGCATACAGGTGCCCCAACTATATGGCTACACCTTC
clone size: .
D gene: .
V gene: TRBV7-7
J gene: TRBJ1-2

CDR3 protein: CASSYGSGGASREQYF
CDR3 DNA: TGTGCCAGCAGTTACGGGAGCGGGGGGGCCTCGCGCGAGCAGTACTTC
clone size: .
D gene: TRBD2
V gene: TRBV6-5
J gene: TRBJ2-7

CDR3 protein: CASSQVRAGANVLTF
CDR3 DNA: TGCGCCAGCAGTCAGGTCCGCGCTGGGGCCAACGTCCTGACTTTC
clone size: .
D gene: .
V gene: TRBV23-1
J gene: TRBJ2-6

CDR3 protein: CASSSILRQGVHEQYF
CDR3 DNA: TGTGCCAGCAGCTCGATTCTGCGGCAGGGGGTCCACGAGCAGTACTTC
clone size: .
D gene: TRBD1
V gene: TRBV11-2
J gene: TRBJ2-7

CDR3 protein: CASSDEASSYNEQFF
CDR3 DNA: TGTGCCAGCAGTGACGAAGCGAGCTCCTACAATGAGCAGTTCTTC
clone size: .
D gene: .
V gene: TRBV2
J gene: TRBJ2-1

CDR3 protein: CASSQDPGVYTEAFF
CDR3 DNA: TGTGCCAGCAGTCAGGACCCGGGGGTGTACACTGAAGCTTTCTTT
clone size: .
D gene: .
V gene: TRBV6-1
J gene: TRBJ1-1

CDR3 protein: CASSPRQMSYEQYF
CDR3 DNA: TGTGCCAGCAGCCCCCGACAGATGTCCTACGAGCAGTACTTC
clone size: .
D gene: .
V gene: TRBV9
J gene: TRBJ2-7

CDR3 protein: CASIRGGGSYNEQFF
CDR3 DNA: TGTGCCAGCATCCGGGGGGGCGGGTCCTACAATGAGCAGTTCTTC
clone size: .
D gene: TRBD2
V gene: TRBV6-1
J gene: TRBJ2-1

CDR3 protein: CASSSQTGYRGGYTF
CDR3 DNA: TGTGCCAGCAGCTCACAGACAGGGTACCGAGGGGGCTACACCTTC
clone size: few
D gene: TRBD1
V gene: TRBV6-5
J gene: TRBJ1-2

CDR3 protein: CAWSEDWGGYEQYF
CDR3 DNA: TGTGCCTGGAGTGAGGATTGGGGGGGATACGAGCAGTACTTC
clone size: .
D gene: TRBD2
V gene: TRBV30
J gene: TRBJ2-7

CDR3 protein: CAISPTGLQETQYF
CDR3 DNA: TGTGCCATCAGTCCTACAGGGCTCCAAGAGACCCAGTACTTC
clone size: few
D gene: .
V gene: TRBV10-3
J gene: TRBJ2-5

CDR3 protein: CATSRDGQSNQPQHF
CDR3 DNA: TGTGCCACCAGCAGAGATGGACAGTCCAATCAGCCCCAGCATTTT
clone size: few
D gene: .
V gene: TRBV15
J gene: TRBJ1-5

CDR3 protein: CASSRESYNEQFF
CDR3 DNA: TGTGCCAGCAGTCGGGAGTCCTACAATGAGCAGTTCTTC
clone size: .
D gene: .
V gene: TRBV6-6
J gene: TRBJ2-1

CDR3 protein: CAWTTGGGDGQPQHF
CDR3 DNA: TGTGCCTGGACCACGGGAGGGGGCGACGGTCAGCCCCAGCATTTT
clone size: .
D gene: TRBD1
V gene: TRBV30
J gene: TRBJ1-5

CDR3 protein: CASSVGVAYNEQFF
CDR3 DNA: TGTGCCAGCAGCGTCGGGGTAGCATACAATGAGCAGTTCTTC
clone size: .
D gene: .
V gene: TRBV9
J gene: TRBJ2-1

CDR3 protein: CASSPQGSGPYEQYF
CDR3 DNA: TGTGCCAGCAGCCCCCAGGGGAGCGGCCCCTACGAGCAGTACTTC
clone size: .
D gene: .
V gene: TRBV14
J gene: TRBJ2-7

CDR3 protein: CASSESGGGLETQYF
CDR3 DNA: TGTGCCAGCAGTGAAAGCGGGGGAGGGTTAGAGACCCAGTACTTC
clone size: few
D gene: TRBD2
V gene: TRBV25-1
J gene: TRBJ2-5

CDR3 protein: CASSVGLNEQFF
CDR3 DNA: TGTGCCAGCAGCGTCGGGTTGAATGAGCAGTTCTTC
clone size: .
D gene: .
V gene: TRBV9
J gene: TRBJ2-1

CDR3 protein: CASSSGQGASWETQYF
CDR3 DNA: TGTGCCAGCAGCTCAGGACAGGGGGCGTCGTGGGAGACCCAGTACTTC
clone size: few
D gene: TRBD1
V gene: TRBV11-1
J gene: TRBJ2-5

CDR3 protein: CASSESSGGPNTEAFF
CDR3 DNA: TGTGCCAGCAGTGAATCGTCAGGGGGCCCGAACACTGAAGCTTTCTTT
clone size: .
D gene: TRBD1
V gene: TRBV2
J gene: TRBJ1-1

CDR3 protein: CASSHAGGREAFF
CDR3 DNA: TGTGCCAGCAGCCACGCGGGGGGCAGGGAAGCTTTCTTT
clone size: few
D gene: .
V gene: TRBV7-9
J gene: TRBJ1-1

CDR3 protein: CASSLAMNTEAFF
CDR3 DNA: TGTGCCAGCAGCTTAGCTATGAACACTGAAGCTTTCTTT
clone size: .
D gene: .
V gene: TRBV7-9
J gene: TRBJ1-1

CDR3 protein: CATHWETSNTGELFF
CDR3 DNA: TGTGCCACCCATTGGGAGACCTCGAACACCGGGGAGCTGTTTTTT
clone size: few
D gene: .
V gene: TRBV10-3
J gene: TRBJ2-2

CDR3 protein: CASSYQGGYDEQFF
CDR3 DNA: TGTGCCAGCAGCTACCAGGGGGGTTATGATGAGCAGTTCTTC
clone size: few
D gene: .
V gene: TRBV7-8
J gene: TRBJ2-1